These 2 T cell receptor beta chains came from one sample sequenced in a study of blood T cell repertoires in COVID-19. Assay: immunoSEQ multiplex PCR; the TCRdb copy retains only in-frame clones and omits some. The table records under 350,000 clones, about nine tenths of them present only once. The specimen sequenced was PBMCs or T cells enriched from blood (not recorded which). The receptors were gathered from a man younger than 40 who had recovered from COVID-19.

The rearrangement links TRBV28 to TRBJ1-5; 9 bases line up with TRBD1. The CDR3 is made up of 16 amino acids. V lost 4 bases and J lost 1; bases outside the gene matches: 5. Germline lookup yields CDR1 MDHEN and CDR2 SYDVKM. CDR3 residues: CASSSQQGASNQPQHF. The CDR3 region has the DNA TGTGCCAGCAGTTCTCAACAGGGGGCAAGCAATCAGCCCCAGCATTTT.

This chain links TRBV5-1 with TRBJ2-5; weak D call: TRBD1 (5 bases). V was clipped by 0 bases and J by 0 bases, with 15 bases between them. The CDR3 spans 17 residues. CDR1 and CDR2 from the germline V gene are SGHRS and YFSETQ. The CDR3 nucleotides are TGCGCCAGCAGCTTGGCCGCGGACACCCAGTACCAAGAGACCCAGTACTTC. It yields the protein CASSLAADTQYQETQYF.